Sequencing of this TCR beta chain was carried out in a study of blood T cell repertoires in COVID-19 (dated by TCRdb to the early 2020s). General notes on the study: Samples from collaborators originated in the United States, Italy and Spain and spanned both the acute and convalescent phases of COVID-19. Where HLA class I and class II types were available, the types were taken from metadata supplied by the sample provider, not from assay-based typing. The dataset comprised deeply sampled blood TCRbeta repertoires from subjects exposed to, actively infected with, or recovered from COVID-19. The repertoires were released in a freely available public database meant as a resource for research on the immune response to SARS-CoV-2. Samples were obtained from the ongoing ImmuneRACE study (first 160 participants) and from some 1,200 subjects provided by 6 global collaborators. The material from the prospective study consisted of cDNA or gDNA derived from T cells, B-cell-depleted T cells, or PBMCs. A de-identified subject ID, COVID-19 status, age in years and sex were almost always included in the sample metadata. General findings and caveats noted by the study authors: Clinical and demographic metadata were provided uncurated, with the amount varying by source and participant.

One collaborating source in Seattle enrolled patients during active infection and followed them longitudinally through the course of disease. Whole blood was collected in K2EDTA tubes by collaborating institutions according to the institutions' own protocols. For TCRbeta analysis, collaborators shipped samples in one of three forms: frozen whole blood, isolated PBMCs, or DNA extracted from either of those sample types. TCRbeta CDR3 regions were amplified from genomic DNA using the immunoSEQ Assay, a bias-controlled multiplex PCR. The paper's data handling went like this. Nucleated cell counts per sample were estimated from amplification of reference gene primers within the assay. Sequence reads were collapsed and filtered to measure the absolute abundance of every unique TCRbeta CDR3 rearrangement. For each sample, productive Simpson clonality was calculated as the square root of Simpson's diversity index over productive rearrangements. TCRdb took this table from immuneACCESS and kept in-frame rearrangements with V and J called. Such tables lack part of the clones; where checked against another copy, unresolved V genes explain under half of the gap, and the rest is unexplained. D and trimming were read from the DNA, whereas the V and J calls and clone size are those reported in that table. For this sample there are 250,000 to 400,000 clones; 70% to 90% appear just once. The ten top clones hold around 1.6% of the sample.

With regard to this clone: Its antigen remains undetermined. No base quality values were provided; no much bigger clone lies one nucleotide off.

The CDR3 runs 16 residues from the cysteine to the phenylalanine. Only the CDR3 part of the read is kept: 48 bases, read in frame from the first base. This clonotype originated in a woman younger than 45 with COVID-19, enrolled during active disease. Sequenced input: peripheral blood. The V and J genes are TRBV21-1 and TRBJ2-3; TRBD2 is the table's D call, not checked against the DNA. TRBV21-1 is deemed a pseudogene. CDR3 reads: CASDTLAGTSTDTQYF. The nucleotide sequence is TGTGCCAGCGACACTCTAGCGGGGACTAGCACAGATACGCAGTATTTT.